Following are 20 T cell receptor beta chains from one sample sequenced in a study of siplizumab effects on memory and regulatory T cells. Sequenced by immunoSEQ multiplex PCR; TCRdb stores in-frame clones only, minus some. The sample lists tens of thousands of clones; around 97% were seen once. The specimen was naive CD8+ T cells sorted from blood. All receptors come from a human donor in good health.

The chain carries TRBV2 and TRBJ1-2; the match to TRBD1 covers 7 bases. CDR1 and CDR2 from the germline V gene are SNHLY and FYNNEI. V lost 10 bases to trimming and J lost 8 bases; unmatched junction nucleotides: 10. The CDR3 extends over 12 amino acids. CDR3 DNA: TGTGCCATTACGGGACAGTCAAAAGGCTACACCTTC. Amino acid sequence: CAITGQSKGYTF.

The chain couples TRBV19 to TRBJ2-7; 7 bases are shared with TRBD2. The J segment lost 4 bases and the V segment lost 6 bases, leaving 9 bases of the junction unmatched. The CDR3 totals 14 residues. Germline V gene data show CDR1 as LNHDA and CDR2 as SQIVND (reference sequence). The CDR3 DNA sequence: TGTGCCAGTAGCTTCGGTGGGGGGGGATACGAGCAGTACTTC. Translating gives CASSFGGGGYEQYF.

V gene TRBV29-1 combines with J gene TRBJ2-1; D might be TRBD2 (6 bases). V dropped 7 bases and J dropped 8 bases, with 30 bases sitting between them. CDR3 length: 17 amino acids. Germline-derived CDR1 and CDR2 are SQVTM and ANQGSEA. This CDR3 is CSAYMGLIGGSEDEQFF. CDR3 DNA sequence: TGCAGCGCATATATGGGGCTAATAGGAGGGAGTGAGGATGAGCAGTTCTTC.

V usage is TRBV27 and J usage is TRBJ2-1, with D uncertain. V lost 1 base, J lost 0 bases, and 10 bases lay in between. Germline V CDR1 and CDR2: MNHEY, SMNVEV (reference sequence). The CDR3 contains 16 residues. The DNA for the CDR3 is TGTGCCAGCAGTTTATATGCGGAGAGCTCCTACAATGAGCAGTTCTTC. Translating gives CASSLYAESSYNEQFF.

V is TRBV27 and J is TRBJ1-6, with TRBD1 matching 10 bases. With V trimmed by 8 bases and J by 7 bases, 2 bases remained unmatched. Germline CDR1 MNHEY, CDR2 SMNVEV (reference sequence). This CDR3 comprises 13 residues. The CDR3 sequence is CASGTGENSPLHF. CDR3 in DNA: TGTGCCAGCGGGACAGGGGAAAATTCACCCCTCCACTTT.

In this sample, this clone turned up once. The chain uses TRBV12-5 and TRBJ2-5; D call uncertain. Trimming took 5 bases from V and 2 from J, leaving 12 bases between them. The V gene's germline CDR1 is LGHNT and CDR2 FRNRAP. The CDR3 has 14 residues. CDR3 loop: CASGTPGVQETQYF. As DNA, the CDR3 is TGTGCTAGTGGTACCCCTGGGGTGCAAGAGACCCAGTACTTC.

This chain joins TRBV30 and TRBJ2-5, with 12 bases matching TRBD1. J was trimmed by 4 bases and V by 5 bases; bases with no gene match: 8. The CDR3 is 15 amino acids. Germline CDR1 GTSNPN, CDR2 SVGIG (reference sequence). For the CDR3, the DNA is TGTGCCTGGCACGAGGGACAGGGGGCGAGAGAGACCCAGTACTTC. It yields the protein CAWHEGQGARETQYF.

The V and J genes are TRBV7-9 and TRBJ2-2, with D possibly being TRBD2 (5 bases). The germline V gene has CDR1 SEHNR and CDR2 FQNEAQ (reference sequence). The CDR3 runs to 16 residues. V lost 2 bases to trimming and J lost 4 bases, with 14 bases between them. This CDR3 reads CASSLTEDSGTGELFF. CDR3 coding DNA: TGTGCCAGCAGCTTAACGGAGGATAGTGGCACCGGGGAGCTGTTTTTT.

The CDR3 reads CASCHRVGNEQFF. The CDR3 DNA follows: TGTGCCAGTTGTCACAGGGTTGGCAATGAGCAGTTCTTC. The J gene is TRBJ2-1, the V gene TRBV19; D may be TRBD1 (6 bases). Germline values: CDR1 LNHDA, CDR2 SQIVND (reference sequence). V was trimmed by 8 bases and J by 6 bases, leaving 14 bases between them. The CDR3 totals 13 residues. The full variable domain, completed using reference TRBV19 and TRBJ2-1, is DGGITQSPKYLFRKEGQNVTLSCEQNLNHDAMYWYRQDPGQGLRLIYYSQIVNDFQKGDIAEGYSVSREKKESFPLTVTSAQKNPTAFYLCASCHRVGNEQFFGPGTRLTVL.

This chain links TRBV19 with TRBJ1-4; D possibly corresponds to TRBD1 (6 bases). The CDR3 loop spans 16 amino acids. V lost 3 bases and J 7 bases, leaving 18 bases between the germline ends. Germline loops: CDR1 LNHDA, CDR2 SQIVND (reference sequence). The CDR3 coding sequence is TGTGCCAGTAGTATCCCTGATGACAGGCCGATTGAAAAACTGTTTTTT. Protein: CASSIPDDRPIEKLFF. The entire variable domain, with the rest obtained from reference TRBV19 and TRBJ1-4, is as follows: DGGITQSPKYLFRKEGQNVTLSCEQNLNHDAMYWYRQDPGQGLRLIYYSQIVNDFQKGDIAEGYSVSREKKESFPLTVTSAQKNPTAFYLCASSIPDDRPIEKLFFGSGTQLSVL.

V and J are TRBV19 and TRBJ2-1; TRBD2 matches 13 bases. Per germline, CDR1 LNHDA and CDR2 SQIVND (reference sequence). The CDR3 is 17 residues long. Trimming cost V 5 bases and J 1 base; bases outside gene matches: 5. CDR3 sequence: CASSVWGLAGSYNEQFF. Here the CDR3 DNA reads TGTGCCAGTAGTGTGTGGGGACTAGCGGGATCCTACAATGAGCAGTTCTTC.

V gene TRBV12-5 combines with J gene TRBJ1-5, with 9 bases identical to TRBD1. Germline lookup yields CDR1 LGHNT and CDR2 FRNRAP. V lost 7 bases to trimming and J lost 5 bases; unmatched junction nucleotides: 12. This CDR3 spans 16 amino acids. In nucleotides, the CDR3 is TGTGCTAGTGATCTTACAGGGGGCGCCCCTCATCAGCCCCAGCATTTT. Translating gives CASDLTGGAPHQPQHF.

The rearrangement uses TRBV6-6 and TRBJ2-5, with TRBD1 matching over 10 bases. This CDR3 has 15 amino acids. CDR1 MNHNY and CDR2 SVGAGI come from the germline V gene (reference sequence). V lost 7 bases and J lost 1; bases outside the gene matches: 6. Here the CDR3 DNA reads TGTGCCAGCACCCAGGACAGGGGGGCCCAAGAGACCCAGTACTTC. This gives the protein CASTQDRGAQETQYF.

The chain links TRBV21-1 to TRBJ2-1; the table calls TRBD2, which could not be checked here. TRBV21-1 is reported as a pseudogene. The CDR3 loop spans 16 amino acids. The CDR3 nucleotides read TGTGCCAGCAGACCCGGGATGCGGGAGGCCCCGGGGGAGCAGTTCTTC. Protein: CASRPGMREAPGEQFF.

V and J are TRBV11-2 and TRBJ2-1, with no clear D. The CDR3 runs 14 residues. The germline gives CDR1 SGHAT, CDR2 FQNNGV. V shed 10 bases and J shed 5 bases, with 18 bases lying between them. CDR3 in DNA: TGTGCCACTTCATCGAACCCCTTGGACAATGAGCAGTTCTTC. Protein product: CATSSNPLDNEQFF.

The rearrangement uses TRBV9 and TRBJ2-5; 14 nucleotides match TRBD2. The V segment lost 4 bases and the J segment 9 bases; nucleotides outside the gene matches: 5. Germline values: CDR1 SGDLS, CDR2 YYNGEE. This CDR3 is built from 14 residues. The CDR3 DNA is TGTGCCAGCAGCATGGGACTAGCGGGAGTGGCCCAGTACTTC. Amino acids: CASSMGLAGVAQYF.

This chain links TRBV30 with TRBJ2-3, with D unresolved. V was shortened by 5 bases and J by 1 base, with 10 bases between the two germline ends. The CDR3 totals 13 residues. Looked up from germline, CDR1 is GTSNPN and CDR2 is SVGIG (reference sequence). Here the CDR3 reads CAWCQYGTDTQYF. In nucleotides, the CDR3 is TGTGCCTGGTGTCAGTACGGCACAGATACGCAGTATTTT.

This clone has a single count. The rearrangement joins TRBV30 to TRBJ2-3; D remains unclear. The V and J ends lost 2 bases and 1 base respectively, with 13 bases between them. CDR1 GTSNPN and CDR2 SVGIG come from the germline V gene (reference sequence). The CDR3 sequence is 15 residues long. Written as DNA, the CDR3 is TGTGCCTGGAGTCTCCCCGCGGCACGCACAGATACGCAGTATTTT. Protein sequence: CAWSLPAARTDTQYF.

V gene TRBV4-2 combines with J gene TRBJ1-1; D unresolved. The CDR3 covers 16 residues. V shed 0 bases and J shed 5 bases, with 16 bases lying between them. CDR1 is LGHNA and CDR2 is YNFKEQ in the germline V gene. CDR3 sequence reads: CASSQEGRRSWTEAFF. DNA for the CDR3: TGTGCCAGCAGCCAAGAGGGGAGGAGGTCGTGGACTGAAGCTTTCTTT.

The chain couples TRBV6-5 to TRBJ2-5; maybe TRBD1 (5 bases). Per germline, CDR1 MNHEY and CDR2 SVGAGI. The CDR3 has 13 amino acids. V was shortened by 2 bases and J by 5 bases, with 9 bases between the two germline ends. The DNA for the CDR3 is TGTGCCAGCAGTTACAGCCCAGGGGAGACCCAGTACTTC. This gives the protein CASSYSPGETQYF.